This T cell receptor beta chain was recovered during a study of CXCR4 blockade with PD-1 therapy in pancreatic cancer. Comment on this clone: What it recognizes is unknown.

This CDR3 region has 15 residues. Germline loops: CDR1 SGHAT, CDR2 FQDESV (reference sequence). V lost 5 bases, J lost 4 bases, and 15 bases lay in between. Clones were sequenced by immunoSEQ multiplex PCR, and TCRdb holds only the in-frame ones, with some missing. The sample gives roughly 18,000 clones, 72% of which show up once; approximately 6% is in the top ten. Study conclusions and caveats: More frequent amino acid clones had more nucleotide rearrangements, suggesting convergent selection. Survival did not correlate with tumor clonality, which averaged 0.14 versus 0.05.

The chain links TRBV11-1 to TRBJ2-1; D unresolved. Sample: tumor tissue. The source is a human donor with pancreatic ductal adenocarcinoma. CDR3 sequence: CASSLVSGSYNEQFF. The DNA for the CDR3 is TGTGCCAGCAGCCTAGTTAGTGGGTCTTACAATGAGCAGTTCTTC.